The present entry profiles one T cell receptor beta chain with its context. This specimen comes from a study of blood T cell repertoires in COVID-19. At the level of the study: PBMCs, B-cell-depleted T cells, or T cells were the source of the cDNA or gDNA that made up the material.

The CDR3 is 14 amino acids. Germline CDR1 LNHDA, CDR2 SQIVND (reference sequence). With 4 bases clipped from V and 5 bases from J, the junction kept 6 bases outside the gene matches. The method was immunoSEQ multiplex PCR; TCRdb's version includes in-frame clones alone and lacks a portion of them. The sample records about 210,000 clones, 80% to 90% being singletons. This sequence was found in a woman aged 45-65 years with active or convalescent COVID-19. Sequenced input: peripheral blood. The chain is built from TRBV19 and TRBJ1-1; the match to TRBD1 covers 8 bases. The CDR3 protein is CASSKDRGGTEAFF. As DNA, the CDR3 is TGTGCCAGTAGTAAAGACAGGGGAGGGACTGAAGCTTTCTTT.